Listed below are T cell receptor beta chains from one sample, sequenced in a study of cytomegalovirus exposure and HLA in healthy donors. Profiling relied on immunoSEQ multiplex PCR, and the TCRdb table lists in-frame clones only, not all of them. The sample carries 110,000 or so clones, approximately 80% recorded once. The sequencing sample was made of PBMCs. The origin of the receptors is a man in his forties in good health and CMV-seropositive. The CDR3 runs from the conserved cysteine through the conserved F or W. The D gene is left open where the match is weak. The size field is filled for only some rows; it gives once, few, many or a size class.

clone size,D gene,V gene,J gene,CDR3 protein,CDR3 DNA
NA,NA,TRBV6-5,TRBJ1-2,CASSEAAIGYGYTF,TGTGCCAGCAGCGAAGCAGCGATCGGCTATGGCTACACCTTC
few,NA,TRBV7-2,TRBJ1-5,CASSLQGNQPQHF,TGTGCCAGCAGCTTACAGGGCAATCAGCCCCAGCATTTT
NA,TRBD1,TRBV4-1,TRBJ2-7,CASSQGQDLREQYF,TGCGCCAGCAGCCAGGGACAGGATCTGAGGGAGCAGTACTTC
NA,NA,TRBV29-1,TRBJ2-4,CSVEAPSLLLAKNIQYF,TGCAGCGTTGAAGCCCCCTCCCTCTTATTAGCCAAAAACATTCAGTACTTC
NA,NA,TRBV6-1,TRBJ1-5,CASSLGANQPQHF,TGTGCCAGCAGCCTGGGAGCGAATCAGCCCCAGCATTTT
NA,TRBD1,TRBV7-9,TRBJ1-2,CASSLLDRGHGYTF,TGTGCCAGCAGCTTACTGGACAGGGGGCATGGCTACACCTTC
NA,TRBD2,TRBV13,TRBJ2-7,CASSPWGAGGEQYF,TGTGCCAGCAGCCCCTGGGGGGCGGGGGGGGAGCAGTACTTC
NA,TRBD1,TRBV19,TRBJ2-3,CASSKTGGAGDTQYF,TGTGCCAGTAGTAAAACAGGGGGTGCCGGAGATACGCAGTATTTT
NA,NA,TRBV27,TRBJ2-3,CASSYSSTDTQYF,TGTGCCAGCAGTTACTCTAGCACAGATACGCAGTATTTT
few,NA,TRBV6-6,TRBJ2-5,CASSYSPETQYF,TGTGCCAGCAGTTACTCCCCGGAGACCCAGTACTTC
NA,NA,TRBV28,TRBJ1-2,CASAAGNQASGYTF,TGTGCCAGTGCGGCGGGAAATCAGGCCTCGGGCTACACCTTC
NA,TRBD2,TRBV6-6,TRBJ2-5,CASSPLAGARGTQYF,TGTGCCAGCAGCCCACTAGCGGGGGCACGGGGGACCCAGTACTTC
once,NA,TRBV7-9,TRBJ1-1,CASSFSMGGTEAFF,TGTGCCAGCAGCTTCAGCATGGGGGGCACTGAAGCTTTCTTT
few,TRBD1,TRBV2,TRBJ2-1,CASSQDSSGTGKIKQFF,TGTGCCAGCAGCCAAGATAGTTCCGGGACAGGGAAAATTAAGCAGTTCTTC
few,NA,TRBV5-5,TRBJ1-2,CASSLAGRGSGYGYTF,TGTGCCAGCAGCTTGGCGGGCAGGGGATCAGGCTATGGCTACACCTTC
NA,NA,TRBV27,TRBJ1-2,CASSLSGRGFGYTF,TGTGCCAGCAGTTTATCCGGCCGCGGATTTGGCTACACCTTC